The 16 T cell receptor beta chains in this list originate from one sample, sequenced in a study of T cells in localized non-small cell lung cancer. Sequencing was performed with immunoSEQ multiplex PCR; in TCRdb, only in-frame clones are kept and a portion is missing. This table holds over 65,000 clones, 70% to 85% found once. The sample in question was peripheral blood, obtained before any cancer treatment. All receptors come from a female donor older than 55 with stage I lung adenocarcinoma.

The chain recombines TRBV7-9 with TRBJ2-1; D remains ambiguous. CDR1 is SEHNR, CDR2 FQNEAQ, per germline (reference sequence). Trimming pared 1 base from V and 6 bases from J, leaving 10 bases between. CDR3 length: 14 residues. The CDR3 nucleotides are TGTGCCAGCAGCTTAGGAGGCCTCTCCAATGAGCAGTTCTTC. Translated, it gives CASSLGGLSNEQFF.

This CDR3 is CASTRSGVGEQFF. CDR3 DNA: TGTGCCAGTACAAGATCAGGGGTGGGTGAGCAGTTCTTC. V is TRBV19 and J is TRBJ2-1; TRBD1 might be the D (6 bases). This CDR3 has 13 amino acids. V lost 7 bases and J lost 9, with 16 bases in between. The V gene's germline CDR1 is LNHDA and CDR2 SQIVND (reference sequence).

The chain carries TRBV12-5 and TRBJ2-1; unclear D gene. Germline CDR1 and CDR2: LGHNT and FRNRAP. The CDR3 is made up of 15 amino acids. The ends were cut back, 4 bases at V and 6 bases at J, with 16 bases in the middle. CDR3 sequence (DNA): TGTGCTAGTGGTTCCTTTGGGCGGAGTGCCAATGAGCAGTTCTTC. This translates into CASGSFGRSANEQFF.

This rearrangement joins TRBV15 to TRBJ2-7, with a weak D call TRBD2 (6 bases). Trimming took 0 bases from V and 9 from J, leaving 21 bases between them. The CDR3 loop spans 16 amino acids. CDR1 is LNHNV and CDR2 is YYDKDF in the germline V gene (reference sequence). CDR3 amino acids: CATSRDSGGMGGGQYF. The CDR3, as DNA: TGTGCCACCAGCAGAGATTCGGGCGGGATGGGTGGCGGGCAGTACTTC.

V and J are TRBV11-2 and TRBJ2-7; 9 nucleotides agree with TRBD1. Looked up from germline, CDR1 is SGHAT and CDR2 is FQNNGV. CDR3 size: 15 residues. J lost 3 bases, V lost 5 bases, and 8 bases had no gene match. Here the CDR3 DNA reads TGTGCCAGCAGCATACCGGGACAGGGCCTCTACGAGCAGTACTTC. As protein: CASSIPGQGLYEQYF. Based on the CDR3 plus reference TRBV11-2 and TRBJ2-7, the full variable domain is EAGVAQSPRYKIIEKRQSVAFWCNPISGHATLYWYQQILGQGPKLLIQFQNNGVVDDSQLPKDRFSAERLKGVDSTLKIQPAKLEDSAVYLCASSIPGQGLYEQYFGPGTRLTVT.

Written as DNA, the CDR3 is TGTGCCAGCAGCTTAATGGGATTCAGCGGAGATACGCAGTATTTT. Translated, it gives CASSLMGFSGDTQYF. This chain links TRBV7-3 with TRBJ2-3; D might be TRBD2 (5 bases). CDR1 is SGHTA and CDR2 is FQGTGA in the germline V gene. The CDR3 consists of 15 residues. Trimming removed 1 base at V and 5 bases at J, with 13 bases between.

CDR3 residues: CASSLGYLGQETQYF. The CDR3 nucleotides are TGTGCCAGCAGTTTGGGTTACCTTGGCCAAGAGACCCAGTACTTC. The rearrangement links TRBV28 to TRBJ2-5, with D hard to call. Trimming removed 3 bases from V and 1 base from J, with 12 bases in between. In germline, CDR1 is MDHEN, CDR2 SYDVKM. This CDR3 has 15 amino acids.

This chain joins TRBV28 and TRBJ2-1, with 7 bases fitting TRBD1. V lost 7 bases to trimming and J lost 8 bases; unmatched junction nucleotides: 8. Germline CDR1 is MDHEN and CDR2 is SYDVKM. CDR3 length: 13 amino acids. The CDR3 protein is CASTPPQGDEQFF. DNA of the CDR3: TGTGCCAGCACCCCCCCTCAGGGGGATGAGCAGTTCTTC.

J is TRBJ2-5 and V is TRBV5-4; D might be TRBD2 (5 bases). Germline V gene data show CDR1 as SGHNT and CDR2 as YYREEE (reference sequence). Trimming left V 0 bases short and J 2 bases short, with 11 bases between. This CDR3 spans 15 amino acids. In nucleotides, the CDR3 is TGTGCCAGCAGCTTGGATCTTTCGGGGCAAGAGACCCAGTACTTC. Translation: CASSLDLSGQETQYF.

The chain combines TRBV29-1 with TRBJ1-2; D is uncertain. Germline V CDR1 and CDR2: SQVTM, ANQGSEA. This CDR3 spans 11 amino acids. V dropped 6 bases and J dropped 5 bases, with 10 bases sitting between them. For the CDR3, the DNA is TGCAGCGTACACGTGGGGTATGGCTACACCTTC. Encoded protein: CSVHVGYGYTF.

The genes are TRBV23-1 and TRBJ2-6; 7 bases line up with TRBD1. TRBV23-1 is an open reading frame, and its role is uncertain. The V and J ends lost 1 base and 3 bases, in that order; junction bases with no gene match: 9. The CDR3 has 18 amino acids. The CDR3, as DNA: TGCGCCAGCAGTCAATTGGGGAACGACAGGGTTGGGGCCAACGTCCTGACTTTC. It yields the protein CASSQLGNDRVGANVLTF.

This clone was picked up one time. The rearrangement joins TRBV19 to TRBJ1-5, with 10 bases lining up with TRBD1. The CDR3 loop spans 15 amino acids. The V gene's germline CDR1 is LNHDA and CDR2 SQIVND (reference sequence). After removal of 5 bases from V and 0 bases from J, the junction contained 1 base not matched to a gene. In DNA, the CDR3 is TGTGCCAGTAGTGACAGGGGGCATAGCAATCAGCCCCAGCATTTT. Its translation is CASSDRGHSNQPQHF.

The chain links TRBV2 to TRBJ2-1; 10 bases fit TRBD1. Trimming took 7 bases from V and 1 from J; bases not matched to a gene: 7. The CDR3 totals 16 residues. In germline, CDR1 is SNHLY, CDR2 FYNNEI. CDR3 amino acids: CASTAGQGRSYNEQFF. The CDR3 DNA is TGTGCCAGCACCGCGGGACAGGGGAGGTCCTACAATGAGCAGTTCTTC.

This chain connects TRBV19 to TRBJ2-1; TRBD2 aligns across 14 bases. There are 14 residues in the CDR3. Germline CDR1 and CDR2: LNHDA and SQIVND (reference sequence). With 8 bases clipped from V and 5 bases from J, the junction kept 2 bases outside the gene matches. Written as DNA, the CDR3 is TGTGCCAGTGGGACTAGCGGGGGTCACAATGAGCAGTTCTTC. Protein product: CASGTSGGHNEQFF.

The chain uses TRBV6-1 and TRBJ1-2; D gene unclear. The CDR3 contains 12 residues. Germline V gene data show CDR1 as MNHNS and CDR2 as SASEGT. V lost 6 bases and J lost 5, with 10 bases in between. The CDR3 DNA reads as TGTGCCAGCAGGGCCAGTATTTATGGCTACACCTTC. As protein: CASRASIYGYTF.

The chain couples TRBV13 to TRBJ1-1, with a weak D call TRBD1 (6 bases). Trimming stripped 1 base from V and 11 bases from J, with 29 bases between. Per germline, CDR1 PRHDT and CDR2 FYEKMQ (reference sequence). The CDR3 consists of 18 residues. The chain's CDR3 is CASSLVLRVRDIRDAAFF. The CDR3 bases are TGTGCCAGCAGCTTAGTATTGCGAGTCAGGGACATCCGAGACGCGGCTTTCTTT.